Below, 16 T cell receptor beta chains from the same sample are listed, as sequenced in a study of CD8 T cells in ankylosing spondylitis. General study findings and limits: Blood from ankylosing spondylitis patients appeared to carry a characteristic roughly 8-variant TCR beta motif.

For these receptors, no antigen is known. Each CDR3 protein gets one entry after TCRdb re-called the 5' RACE reads with MiXCR. This sample yields 700,000 or so distinct CDR3 sequences, of which 19% are seen a single time; 15% to 20% belongs to the top ten. The sample consisted of blood, either unsorted or a sorted T cell fraction (not recorded which). Receptor source: a male donor with ankylosing spondylitis.

The table lists this clonotype with many counts. The CDR3 here is CSVVRQGAYEQYF. Written as DNA, the CDR3 is TGCAGCGTTGTCCGACAGGGGGCCTACGAGCAGTACTTC. The chain is built from TRBV29-1 and TRBJ2-7; 9 nucleotides agree with TRBD1. J gave up 2 bases and V 4 bases, and 3 bases lay outside the gene matches. The CDR3 is 13 amino acids. Germline CDR1 reads SQVTM; CDR2 reads ANQGSEA.

This clonotype turned up a few times. This chain uses TRBV28 with TRBJ2-7; 14 bases are shared with TRBD2. Germline V CDR1 and CDR2: MDHEN, SYDVKM. This CDR3 has 14 amino acids. J was trimmed by 13 bases and V by 5 bases; bases with no gene match: 10. DNA of the CDR3: TGTGCCAGCAGTCTCGGACTAGCGGGAGGAGTCGGTTACTTC. Translating it yields CASSLGLAGGVGYF.

This clonotype was observed a handful of times. The chain employs TRBV7-8 and TRBJ1-5; a possible D gene is TRBD1 (6 bases). Deletions cut 1 base from V and 4 bases from J, with 11 bases between. CDR3 length: 15 residues. Germline V gives CDR1 SGHVS, CDR2 FQNEAQ. The chain's CDR3 is CASSLVDSPNQPQHF. In DNA, the CDR3 is TGTGCCAGCAGCTTAGTGGACAGCCCAAATCAGCCCCAGCATTTT.

This clonotype has only a few counts. The rearrangement joins TRBV2 to TRBJ2-5; 9 bases line up with TRBD2. The CDR3 is 15 residues long. V was pared by 4 bases and J by 5 bases, with 8 bases of the junction left unmatched. CDR1 and CDR2 from the germline V gene are SNHLY and FYNNEI. Here the CDR3 reads CASSVGSGSRETQYF. The CDR3, as DNA: TGTGCCAGCAGTGTAGGTAGCGGGAGTCGGGAGACCCAGTACTTC.

This clonotype turned up a few times. This rearrangement joins TRBV20-1 to TRBJ2-5, with D maybe TRBD2 (6 bases). The CDR3 covers 13 residues. V was pared by 6 bases and J by 7 bases, with 18 bases between. Germline V gene lookup returns CDR1 DFQATT and CDR2 SNEGSKA (reference sequence). CDR3: CSAWDGTYGTQYF. The DNA for the CDR3 is TGCAGTGCATGGGACGGGACTTATGGGACCCAGTACTTC.

The rearrangement uses TRBV7-9 and TRBJ1-1; no clear D. This CDR3 is 13 amino acids long. The germline gives CDR1 SEHNR, CDR2 FQNEAQ (reference sequence). V lost 5 bases and J 4 bases, leaving 11 bases between the germline ends. CDR3 amino acids: CASSRTRGTEAFF. The CDR3 region has the DNA TGTGCCAGCAGCCGGACCCGGGGCACTGAAGCTTTCTTT.

This clonotype was picked up a small number of times. This sequence joins TRBV19 and TRBJ2-7, with a possible D match to TRBD2 (5 bases). The CDR3 consists of 14 residues. Between the trimmed V and J ends, which lost 5 bases and 3 bases, there was a span of 14 bases. Germline V gene sequence: CDR1 LNHDA, CDR2 SQIVND (reference sequence). CDR3 sequence: CASSPRGSDYEQYF. The CDR3 DNA reads as TGTGCCAGTAGTCCTCGGGGTTCCGACTACGAGCAGTACTTC.

This clonotype occurred a few times. The chain combines TRBV24-1 with TRBJ2-1; TRBD2 agrees at 12 bases. The CDR3 is 16 amino acids. Germline V CDR1 and CDR2: KGHDR, SFDVKD. The trim removed 4 bases at V and 7 bases at J, leaving 7 bases unmatched. CDR3 DNA: TGTGCCACCAGTGACACCGGGACTAGCGGGTCTAATGAGCAGTTCTTC. It is translated as CATSDTGTSGSNEQFF.

A note on this clonotype: A much larger clone sits a single nucleotide away, making a read error possible. The V and J genes are TRBV7-2 and TRBJ2-7, with 10 positions matching TRBD1. Germline V gene lookup returns CDR1 SGHTA and CDR2 FQGNSA. Trimming removed 5 bases from V and 3 bases from J; junction bases left unmatched: 7. The CDR3 sequence is 15 residues long. The CDR3 region has the DNA TGTGCCAGCAGCCCCCGGGACAGGGGTATCTACGAGCAGTACTTC. Its protein is CASSPRDRGIYEQYF. The full variable domain, completed using reference TRBV7-2 and TRBJ2-7, is GAGVSQSPSNKVTEKGKDVELRCDPISGHTALYWYRQSLGQGLEFLIYFQGNSAPDKSGLPSDRFSAERTGGSVSTLTIQRTQQEDSAVYLCASSPRDRGIYEQYFGPGTRLTVT.

The chain uses TRBV7-2 and TRBJ1-6; TRBD1 might be the D (5 bases). The CDR3 contains 15 residues. CDR1 and CDR2 from the germline V gene are SGHTA and FQGNSA. V shed 5 bases and J shed 5 bases, with 13 bases lying between them. This CDR3 is CASSQTGTDNSPLHF. CDR3 nucleotide sequence: TGTGCCAGCAGCCAGACCGGGACTGATAATTCACCCCTCCACTTT.

In this sample, this clonotype turned up many times. One end of the junction is discordant with germline, which a read error may explain. The chain recombines TRBV7-9 with TRBJ2-1; no reliable D call. Germline CDR1 SEHNR, CDR2 FQNEAQ (reference sequence). The CDR3 length is 11 residues. CDR3 sequence reads: CASSLGAEQFF. In DNA, the CDR3 is TGTGCCAGCAGTTTAGGAGCGGAGCAGTTCTTC.

The sample holds a few counts of this clonotype. The rearrangement joins TRBV6-4 to TRBJ2-3, with a weak D call TRBD2 (7 bases). Trimming stripped 4 bases from V and 2 bases from J, with 13 bases between. In germline, CDR1 is MRHNA, CDR2 SNTAGT. The CDR3 has 15 residues. CDR3 sequence (DNA): TGTGCCAGCAGTGCAGTCGGGGGGCCCACAGATACGCAGTATTTT. Residues: CASSAVGGPTDTQYF.

This clonotype was seen a handful of times. This chain links TRBV15 with TRBJ1-5; possible D gene TRBD1, 6 bases. Germline V CDR1 and CDR2: LNHNV, YYDKDF (reference sequence). The CDR3 consists of 16 residues. V lost 0 bases and J 2 bases, leaving 11 bases between the germline ends. The CDR3 DNA follows: TGTGCCACCAGCAGAGATAGGAGGGGGGGCAATCAGCCCCAGCATTTT. Its protein is CATSRDRRGGNQPQHF. The full variable domain, completed using reference TRBV15 and TRBJ1-5, is DAMVIQNPRYQVTQFGKPVTLSCSQTLNHNVMYWYQQKSSQAPKLLFHYYDKDFNNEADTPDNFQSRRPNTSFCFLDIRSPGLGDTAMYLCATSRDRRGGNQPQHFGDGTRLSIL.

The chain links TRBV20-1 to TRBJ1-5; TRBD1 matches 7 bases. CDR1 and CDR2 (germline): DFQATT, SNEGSKA (reference sequence). After removal of 3 bases from V and 3 bases from J, the junction contained 2 bases not matched to a gene. This CDR3 is 13 amino acids long. The CDR3 sequence is CSARDRPNQPQHF. The CDR3 DNA is TGCAGTGCTAGGGACAGGCCCAATCAGCCCCAGCATTTT.

The chain's CDR3 is CATSDFEGTYNEQFF. In DNA, the CDR3 is TGTGCCACCAGTGATTTTGAGGGGACCTACAATGAGCAGTTCTTC. The chain combines TRBV24-1 with TRBJ2-1; D is tentatively TRBD1 or TRBD2 (5 bases each). The CDR3 is made up of 15 amino acids. V lost 1 base and J 2 bases, leaving 8 bases between the germline ends. Germline CDR1 reads KGHDR; CDR2 reads SFDVKD.

This chain uses TRBV4-1 with TRBJ2-1; 14 bases match TRBD2. CDR1 and CDR2 from the germline V gene are MGHRA and YSYEKL. The CDR3 sequence is 17 residues long. Germline trimming cut 0 bases from V and 5 bases from J; bases unmatched to any gene: 3. DNA of the CDR3: TGCGCCAGCAGCCAAGAGCGGGGACTAGCGGGGGACAATGAGCAGTTCTTC. Its translation: CASSQERGLAGDNEQFF.